The 20 T cell receptor beta chains below were found in one sample sequenced in a study of somatic mutations in cytotoxic T cells in rheumatoid arthritis. Sequenced by immunoSEQ multiplex PCR; TCRdb stores in-frame clones only, minus some. The table has roughly 23,000 clones, about four fifths seen once. The sequenced material came from CD8+ T cells sorted from blood. The receptors come from an adult with rheumatoid arthritis.

V usage is TRBV7-2 and J usage is TRBJ1-2; possible D gene TRBD1, 5 bases. The V gene lost 5 bases and the J gene lost 3 bases, with 13 bases spanning the gap. The V gene's germline CDR1 is SGHTA and CDR2 FQGNSA. The CDR3 contains 14 residues. CDR3 bases: TGTGCCAGCAGCCCCCGACAGTACGACTATGGCTACACCTTC. This sequence encodes CASSPRQYDYGYTF.

The rearrangement joins TRBV5-4 to TRBJ1-4; no clear D. Germline CDR1 is SGHNT and CDR2 is YYREEE (reference sequence). The CDR3 covers 14 residues. Trimming took 4 bases from V and 4 from J, leaving 11 bases between them. CDR3 DNA sequence: TGTGCCAGCAGCGCCTTCGGGAATAATGAAAAACTGTTTTTT. Its protein product is CASSAFGNNEKLFF.

The chain joins TRBV19 to TRBJ1-1; no reliable D call. Germline V gives CDR1 LNHDA, CDR2 SQIVND (reference sequence). The CDR3 length is 12 residues. Trimming removed 5 bases from V and 4 bases from J, with 8 bases in between. The CDR3 region has the DNA TGTGCCAGTAGTGTATCAGTCACTGAAGCTTTCTTT. Its translation: CASSVSVTEAFF. The variable domain in full, completed from reference TRBV19 and TRBJ1-1, reads DGGITQSPKYLFRKEGQNVTLSCEQNLNHDAMYWYRQDPGQGLRLIYYSQIVNDFQKGDIAEGYSVSREKKESFPLTVTSAQKNPTAFYLCASSVSVTEAFFGQGTRLTVV.

V is TRBV28 and J is TRBJ2-5; TRBD2 aligns across 7 bases. The V gene's germline CDR1 is MDHEN and CDR2 SYDVKM. The ends lost 3 bases at V and 5 bases at J; junction bases unmatched: 9. There are 15 residues in the CDR3. The CDR3 spells CASSLMAGDWETQYF. The CDR3 DNA follows: TGTGCCAGCAGTTTGATGGCGGGGGACTGGGAGACCCAGTACTTC.

V is TRBV11-2 and J is TRBJ2-7; no reliable D call. V dropped 3 bases and J dropped 7 bases, with 7 bases sitting between them. The CDR3 covers 11 residues. Germline V CDR1 and CDR2: SGHAT, FQNNGV. CDR3 bases: TGTGCCAGCAGCTTTCCGGGTGAGCAGTACTTC. Encoded protein: CASSFPGEQYF. The full variable domain, its missing parts supplied by reference TRBV11-2 and TRBJ2-7, is EAGVAQSPRYKIIEKRQSVAFWCNPISGHATLYWYQQILGQGPKLLIQFQNNGVVDDSQLPKDRFSAERLKGVDSTLKIQPAKLEDSAVYLCASSFPGEQYFGPGTRLTVT.

The V gene is TRBV19, the J gene TRBJ1-5, with TRBD1 matching over 12 bases. CDR3 length: 14 residues. Germline CDR1 and CDR2: LNHDA and SQIVND (reference sequence). J was trimmed by 5 bases and V by 5 bases; bases with no gene match: 1. CDR3 loop: CASSGTGGHQPQHF. Here the CDR3 DNA reads TGTGCCAGTAGTGGGACAGGGGGCCATCAGCCCCAGCATTTT.

The CDR3 region is CASSYSGTGNYGYTF. CDR3 coding DNA: TGTGCCAGCAGTTACTCGGGGACAGGGAACTATGGCTACACCTTC. The chain couples TRBV6-5 to TRBJ1-2; 9 positions match TRBD1. Germline loops: CDR1 MNHEY, CDR2 SVGAGI. This CDR3 spans 15 amino acids. Trimming removed 0 bases from V and 2 bases from J; junction bases left unmatched: 1.

The chain combines TRBV6-6 with TRBJ1-5, with 10 bases identical to TRBD1. Germline assignment: CDR1 MNHNY and CDR2 SVGAGI (reference sequence). The CDR3 runs to 16 residues. Trimming cost V 7 bases and J 0 bases; bases outside gene matches: 6. The CDR3 coding sequence is TGTGCCAGCATAGACAGGGGGCCCTTTAGCAATCAGCCCCAGCATTTT. Encoded protein: CASIDRGPFSNQPQHF.

The table lists this clone with a few counts. V and J are TRBV5-4 and TRBJ1-1, with 9 bases lining up with TRBD1. Unmatched junction bases numbered 5, after V lost 4 bases and J lost 4 bases. The length of the CDR3 is 14 residues. The germline V gene encodes CDR1 SGHNT and CDR2 YYREEE (reference sequence). CDR3 nucleotide sequence: TGTGCCAGCAGCACCGGACAGGGGAGCACTGAAGCTTTCTTT. Its translation: CASSTGQGSTEAFF.

The chain carries TRBV13 and TRBJ1-2, with D possibly TRBD1 on 6 matching bases. Trimming took 5 bases from V and 3 from J, leaving 10 bases between them. Germline lookup yields CDR1 PRHDT and CDR2 FYEKMQ (reference sequence). The CDR3 is made up of 13 amino acids. The CDR3 reads CASSKGGDYGYTF. Written as DNA, the CDR3 is TGTGCCAGCAGCAAGGGGGGGGACTATGGCTACACCTTC.

The chain combines TRBV5-4 with TRBJ2-3, with TRBD2 matching 7 bases. Per germline, CDR1 SGHNT and CDR2 YYREEE (reference sequence). The CDR3 contains 15 residues. The J segment lost 0 bases and the V segment lost 0 bases, leaving 1 base of the junction unmatched. CDR3 sequence: CASSLASGSTDTQYF. The CDR3, as DNA: TGTGCCAGCAGCTTGGCTAGCGGTAGCACAGATACGCAGTATTTT.

This clone was seen a single time. This chain joins TRBV7-9 and TRBJ2-7, with 8 bases lining up with TRBD1. This CDR3 region has 16 residues. The germline gives CDR1 SEHNR, CDR2 FQNEAQ (reference sequence). V shed 5 bases and J 4 bases; nucleotides not matched to a gene: 13. The CDR3 region is CASSPPADRAFYEQYF. The CDR3 DNA follows: TGTGCCAGCAGCCCCCCGGCGGACAGGGCTTTTTACGAGCAGTACTTC.

The chain uses TRBV9 and TRBJ2-5; perhaps TRBD2 as D (5 bases). Trimming took off 3 bases at V and 2 bases at J, with 17 bases between the two ends. This CDR3 comprises 16 residues. Germline CDR1 SGDLS, CDR2 YYNGEE. CDR3 coding DNA: TGTGCCAGCAGCGACCGGATTGTGGGAGTGCAAGAGACCCAGTACTTC. It encodes CASSDRIVGVQETQYF.

This chain links TRBV6-5 with TRBJ1-5, with D unresolved. Trimming cost V 6 bases and J 2 bases, with 14 bases left between them. CDR1 and CDR2 from the germline V gene are MNHEY and SVGAGI. The CDR3 loop spans 15 amino acids. CDR3 bases: TGTGCCAGCAGCCTCGAACGGGGTGGCAATCAGCCCCAGCATTTT. Residues: CASSLERGGNQPQHF.

This chain joins TRBV4-1 and TRBJ1-5; D call uncertain. The CDR3 is made up of 15 amino acids. Trimming took 7 bases from V and 0 from J, leaving 13 bases between them. CDR1 is MGHRA, CDR2 YSYEKL, per germline. CDR3 sequence reads: CASTPTRYSNQPQHF. In nucleotides, the CDR3 is TGCGCCAGCACCCCGACTCGGTATAGCAATCAGCCCCAGCATTTT.

V usage is TRBV6-5 and J usage is TRBJ1-1, with a weak D call TRBD1 (6 bases). The CDR3 runs 14 residues. CDR1 is MNHEY and CDR2 is SVGAGI in the germline V gene. V lost 2 bases, J lost 6 bases, and 13 bases lay in between. The CDR3 protein is CASSYADSFSEAFF. The CDR3 bases are TGTGCCAGCAGTTACGCGGACAGTTTTTCTGAAGCTTTCTTT.

The chain uses TRBV5-1 and TRBJ2-7, with TRBD2 as a possible D gene (5 bases). The CDR3 extends over 14 amino acids. Trimming removed 1 base at V and 3 bases at J, with 11 bases between. Germline V gene sequence: CDR1 SGHRS, CDR2 YFSETQ. CDR3 bases: TGCGCCAGCAGCTTGAAATTAGAGGGCTACGAGCAGTACTTC. Encoded protein: CASSLKLEGYEQYF.

The chain's CDR3 is CASLGAARETQYF. The CDR3 nucleotides are TGTGCCTCCCTGGGGGCAGCCAGAGAGACCCAGTACTTC. The chain couples TRBV2 to TRBJ2-5; weak D call: TRBD1 (6 bases). CDR1 and CDR2 (germline): SNHLY, FYNNEI. V was clipped by 11 bases and J by 4 bases, with 17 bases between them. There are 13 residues in the CDR3.

The rearrangement uses TRBV19 and TRBJ1-5; D is unresolved. Germline V gives CDR1 LNHDA, CDR2 SQIVND (reference sequence). Trimming pared 3 bases from V and 4 bases from J, leaving 13 bases between. The CDR3 contains 15 residues. The CDR3 DNA follows: TGTGCCAGTAGTATCTCGGGAGGATATAATCAGCCCCAGCATTTT. Its protein product is CASSISGGYNQPQHF. The complete variable domain, with remaining parts taken from reference TRBV19 and TRBJ1-5, reads DGGITQSPKYLFRKEGQNVTLSCEQNLNHDAMYWYRQDPGQGLRLIYYSQIVNDFQKGDIAEGYSVSREKKESFPLTVTSAQKNPTAFYLCASSISGGYNQPQHFGDGTRLSIL.

This chain links TRBV15 with TRBJ2-7; 8 bases are shared with TRBD2. In germline, CDR1 is LNHNV, CDR2 YYDKDF (reference sequence). The CDR3 has 17 amino acids. J was trimmed by 4 bases and V by 2 bases; bases with no gene match: 13. CDR3 loop: CATSRTSLGVAGYEQYF. The CDR3 DNA follows: TGTGCCACCAGCAGAACCTCCCTAGGGGTAGCGGGGTACGAGCAGTACTTC.